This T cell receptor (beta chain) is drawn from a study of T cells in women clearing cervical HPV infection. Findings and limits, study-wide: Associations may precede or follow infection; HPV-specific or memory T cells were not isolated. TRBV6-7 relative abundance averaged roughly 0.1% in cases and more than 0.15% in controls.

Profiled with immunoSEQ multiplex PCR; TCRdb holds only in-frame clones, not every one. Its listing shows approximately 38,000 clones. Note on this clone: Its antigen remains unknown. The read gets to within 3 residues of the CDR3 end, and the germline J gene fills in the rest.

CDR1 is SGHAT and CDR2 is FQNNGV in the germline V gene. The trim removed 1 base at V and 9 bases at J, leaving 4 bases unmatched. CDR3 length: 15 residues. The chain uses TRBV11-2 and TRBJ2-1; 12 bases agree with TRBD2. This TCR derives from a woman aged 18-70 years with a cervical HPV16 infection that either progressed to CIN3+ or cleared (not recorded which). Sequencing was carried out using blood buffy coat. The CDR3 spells CASSLGTSGVREQFF. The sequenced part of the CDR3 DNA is TGTGCCAGCAGCTTAGGGACTAGCGGGGTTCGTGAG.